Below, one T cell receptor (beta chain) is given with its context. Only in-frame clones appear in the TCRdb table, and some are missing; sequencing was by immunoSEQ multiplex PCR. The sample contains over 15,000 clones, about 89% of which appear only once. This record comes from a study of control samples from healthy donors and cancer patients. V shed 1 base and J shed 0 bases, with 12 bases lying between them. From germline, CDR1 is LGHDT and CDR2 YNNKEL (reference sequence). The CDR3 loop spans 16 amino acids. This chain joins TRBV3-1 (or the pseudogene TRBV3-2) and TRBJ2-5, with a tentative D call TRBD2 (5 bases). Source material: PBMCs. The TCR sequence derives from a woman aged 70 to 79 with colorectal cancer. CDR3 nucleotides: TGTGCCAGCAGCCAAGCGCTAGCAGTGTACCAAGAGACCCAGTACTTC. It translates to CASSQALAVYQETQYF.